The source of this T cell receptor beta chain is a study of HIV-infected patients and healthy controls. The germline gives CDR1 DFQATT, CDR2 SNEGSKA (reference sequence). The CDR3 covers 12 residues. V was clipped by 3 bases and J by 7 bases, with 7 bases between them. This clonotype was counted many times. Via MiXCR, TCRdb re-called the 5' RACE reads, giving one row per CDR3 protein. Seen here are tens of thousands of distinct CDR3 sequences, around 21% observed once, and the top ten hold over 1.1%. The TCR sequence derives from a human donor in good health. The V call is TRBV20-1, the J call TRBJ1-6; no reliable D call. Sequenced sample: CD4+ T cells from blood. The CDR3 reads CSASRPNSPLHF. For the CDR3, the DNA is TGCAGTGCTAGTAGACCGAATTCACCCCTCCACTTT.